This TCR beta chain was profiled in a study of blood T cell repertoires in COVID-19. Study overall: Samples taken during acute and convalescent COVID-19 were collected in the United States, Italy and Spain. From T cells, B-cell-depleted T cells, or PBMCs came the material, which was cDNA or gDNA.

Authors' methods: Estimated nucleated cell counts came from reference gene primer amplification. Assay used: immunoSEQ multiplex PCR; TCRdb lists only in-frame clones, some missing. V and J calls and clone size are those listed in that table; D and trimming were worked out from the DNA. The sample yields around 250,000 clones, 80% to 90% seen once. The ends were cut back, 0 bases at V and 8 bases at J, with 13 bases in the middle. Germline V gene lookup returns CDR1 GTSNPN and CDR2 SVGIG (reference sequence). The CDR3 sequence is 13 residues long. The chain uses TRBV30 and TRBJ1-2; tentatively, D is TRBD1 (5 bases). The specimen sequenced was peripheral blood. The clonotype was recovered from a man aged 40-49 years with active or convalescent COVID-19. For the CDR3, the DNA is TGTGCCTGGAGTGTAAGGCAGGGTGAAGGCTACACCTTC. Its protein is CAWSVRQGEGYTF.